These 31 T cell receptor beta chains were all obtained from the same sample, sequenced in a study of blood T cell repertoires in COVID-19. The assay was immunoSEQ multiplex PCR, and TCRdb's table has in-frame clones only and misses some. The sample carries about 350,000 clones, more than 85% recorded once. The specimen was PBMCs or T cells enriched from blood (not recorded which). These receptors all stem from a woman aged 25 to 45 who had recovered from COVID-19.

This chain links TRBV28 with TRBJ2-7; 7 bases fit TRBD2. V shed 3 bases, J shed 0 bases, and the junction held 11 bases outside the gene matches. Germline CDR1 and CDR2: MDHEN and SYDVKM. This CDR3 region has 17 residues. CDR3 residues: CASSFPWGGTSSYEQYF. The CDR3 DNA sequence: TGTGCCAGCAGTTTCCCCTGGGGGGGAACGAGCTCCTACGAGCAGTACTTC.

Written as DNA, the CDR3 is TGTGCCAGCAGAGAGAGTCTTAATTCACCCCTCCACTTT. Translation gives CASRESLNSPLHF. V usage is TRBV6-4 and J usage is TRBJ1-6; no reliable D call. CDR1 MRHNA and CDR2 SNTAGT come from the germline V gene. Trimming cost V 6 bases and J 6 bases, with 9 bases left between them. The CDR3 is 13 residues long.

This chain joins TRBV5-1 and TRBJ2-5; TRBD1 aligns across 7 bases. The CDR3 contains 14 residues. V lost 3 bases to trimming and J lost 3 bases; unmatched junction nucleotides: 5. Germline V gene data show CDR1 as SGHRS and CDR2 as YFSETQ. CDR3 sequence reads: CASSSKGAEETQYF. The DNA of the CDR3 is TGCGCCAGCAGCTCAAAGGGGGCAGAAGAGACCCAGTACTTC. The complete variable domain, with remaining parts taken from reference TRBV5-1 and TRBJ2-5, reads KAGVTQTPRYLIKTRGQQVTLSCSPISGHRSVSWYQQTPGQGLQFLFEYFSETQRNKGNFPGRFSGRQFSNSRSEMNVSTLELGDSALYLCASSSKGAEETQYFGPGTRLLVL.

The rearrangement links TRBV9 to TRBJ2-1; 9 bases map to TRBD2. The V gene's germline CDR1 is SGDLS and CDR2 YYNGEE. V shed 6 bases and J 0 bases; nucleotides not matched to a gene: 1. This CDR3 has 14 residues. This CDR3 reads CASTAGGSYNEQFF. CDR3 sequence (DNA): TGTGCCAGCACAGCGGGGGGCTCCTACAATGAGCAGTTCTTC.

The V gene is TRBV10-3, the J gene TRBJ1-1, with TRBD1 matching 7 bases. The germline V gene has CDR1 ENHRY and CDR2 SYGVKD. J was trimmed by 3 bases and V by 6 bases; bases with no gene match: 7. This CDR3 contains 14 residues. Here the CDR3 reads CAISGAQGDTEAFF. The CDR3 DNA is TGTGCCATCAGCGGGGCGCAGGGGGACACTGAAGCTTTCTTT.

V usage is TRBV6-2 or TRBV6-3 and J usage is TRBJ1-2, with TRBD1 identical over 7 bases. CDR1 and CDR2 (germline): MNHEY, SVGEGT. V trimming: 6 bases; J trimming: 4 bases; junction bases outside the gene matches: 5. CDR3 length equals 13 residues. The CDR3, as DNA: TGTGCCAGCAGCCCGGGACAGACCTATGGCTACACCTTC. Translation gives CASSPGQTYGYTF.

This clone appeared a few times. This chain joins TRBV7-8 and TRBJ1-2, with 12 positions matching TRBD1. CDR1 SGHVS and CDR2 FQNEAQ come from the germline V gene. V shed 2 bases, J shed 4 bases, and the junction held 8 bases outside the gene matches. This CDR3 contains 17 residues. The CDR3 loop reads CASSLIMGQGAGYGYTF. The CDR3 DNA reads TGTGCCAGCAGCTTAATAATGGGACAGGGGGCCGGCTATGGCTACACCTTC.

V usage is TRBV19 and J usage is TRBJ1-6; a weak D match, TRBD1 (6 bases). With 3 bases removed from V and 8 bases from J, the gap between germline ends came to 11 bases. The CDR3 length is 14 residues. Germline V gene sequence: CDR1 LNHDA, CDR2 SQIVND (reference sequence). The CDR3 region is CASSIQGMDSPLHF. The CDR3 coding sequence is TGTGCCAGTAGTATTCAGGGGATGGATTCACCCCTCCACTTT.

The sample holds one count of this clone. This rearrangement joins TRBV28 to TRBJ2-7; 10 nucleotides agree with TRBD1. The length of the CDR3 is 14 residues. Germline V CDR1 and CDR2: MDHEN, SYDVKM. V gave up 6 bases and J gave up 0 bases; unmatched junction bases: 2. CDR3 in amino acids: CASRGQGSSYEQYF. The CDR3 bases are TGTGCCAGCAGGGGACAGGGGAGCTCCTACGAGCAGTACTTC.

This clone was recorded once. This chain connects TRBV18 to TRBJ1-2; D perhaps matches TRBD1 (5 bases). Germline CDR1 and CDR2: KGHSH and LQKENI. The V end was cut by 4 bases, the J end by 6 bases, with 24 bases between. This CDR3 region has 17 residues. This CDR3 reads CASSLPPVRSRVHGYTF. The CDR3, as DNA: TGTGCCAGCTCACTCCCCCCAGTGAGGTCCAGGGTTCATGGCTACACCTTC.

This clone is a singleton in its sample. The chain is built from TRBV4-3 and TRBJ2-7; weak D call: TRBD2 (6 bases). Between the trimmed V and J ends, which lost 2 bases and 4 bases, there was a span of 12 bases. The CDR3 has 14 amino acids. In germline, CDR1 is LGHNA, CDR2 YSLEER. The CDR3 sequence: CASSQYTGGYEQYF. The CDR3 DNA sequence: TGCGCCAGCAGCCAATATACCGGGGGATACGAGCAGTACTTC.

The rearrangement links TRBV10-1 to TRBJ2-3, with 10 bases that match TRBD1. The CDR3 extends over 15 amino acids. Per the germline V gene, CDR1 is WNHNN and CDR2 is SYGVQD (reference sequence). Trimming took 4 bases from V and 5 from J; bases not matched to a gene: 6. The CDR3 nucleotides read TGCGCCAGCAGTGGGATAGGACAGGGGGGAGATACGCAGTATTTT. Translating it yields CASSGIGQGGDTQYF.

The V gene is TRBV28, the J gene TRBJ1-5, with D maybe TRBD1 (6 bases). Trimming stripped 5 bases from V and 10 bases from J, with 15 bases between. CDR3 length equals 13 residues. Looked up from germline, CDR1 is MDHEN and CDR2 is SYDVKM. The CDR3 reads CASSRRTGQPQHF. The CDR3 DNA follows: TGTGCCAGCAGTCGAAGGACGGGACAACCCCAGCATTTT. The full variable domain, its missing parts supplied by reference TRBV28 and TRBJ1-5, is DVKVTQSSRYLVKRTGEKVFLECVQDMDHENMFWYRQDPGLGLRLIYFSYDVKMKEKGDIPEGYSVSREKKERFSLILESASTNQTSMYLCASSRRTGQPQHFGDGTRLSIL.

This clone was seen only a few times. The chain recombines TRBV18 with TRBJ2-1; TRBD2 matches at 10 bases. This CDR3 region has 16 residues. Unmatched junction bases numbered 5, after V lost 2 bases and J lost 4 bases. Germline V gene sequence: CDR1 KGHSH, CDR2 LQKENI. The CDR3 nucleotides are TGTGCCAGCTCACCAAGTACTAGCGGGGTATACAATGAGCAGTTCTTC. This sequence encodes CASSPSTSGVYNEQFF.

V gene TRBV12-5 combines with J gene TRBJ2-1, with D maybe TRBD2 (5 bases). Per the germline V gene, CDR1 is LGHNT and CDR2 is FRNRAP. Trimming removed 5 bases at V and 6 bases at J, with 17 bases between. The CDR3 has 15 amino acids. The CDR3 spells CASGLSLTSTNEQFF. The DNA of the CDR3 is TGTGCTAGTGGTCTGAGCCTTACTAGTACCAATGAGCAGTTCTTC.

A few counts support this clone. J is TRBJ1-6 and V is TRBV18; the match to TRBD1 covers 9 bases. This CDR3 spans 16 amino acids. Germline loops: CDR1 KGHSH, CDR2 LQKENI. Trimming removed 4 bases from V and 10 bases from J; junction bases left unmatched: 11. The CDR3, as DNA: TGTGCCAGCTCACTAGGACAGGGGAGTGTAAGCTCACCCCTCCACTTT. Amino acids: CASSLGQGSVSSPLHF.

As concerns this clone: Mismatch with germline at one junction end may stem from a read error. The chain joins TRBV11-2 to TRBJ1-1; 7 nucleotides line up with TRBD1. This CDR3 spans 18 amino acids. The germline V gene encodes CDR1 SGHAT and CDR2 FQNNGV. CDR3 residues: CASSLYTPRQGEYTEAFF. The CDR3 nucleotides are TGTGCCAGCAGCTTATACACGCCCCGCCAGGGGGAGTACACTGAAGCTTTTTTT.

This chain connects TRBV4-3 to TRBJ2-3, with 9 positions matching TRBD1. This CDR3 contains 15 residues. The ends lost 1 base at V and 5 bases at J; junction bases unmatched: 4. Germline-derived CDR1 and CDR2 are LGHNA and YSLEER. CDR3 protein: CASSQGDRAGDTQYF. CDR3 coding DNA: TGCGCCAGCAGCCAAGGGGACAGGGCGGGAGATACGCAGTATTTT.

The rearrangement joins TRBV7-9 to TRBJ1-4, with a tentative D call TRBD1 (5 bases). Germline CDR1 reads SEHNR; CDR2 reads FQNEAQ (reference sequence). CDR3 length equals 17 residues. V was pared by 5 bases and J by 0 bases, with 16 bases between. The CDR3 protein is CASSPVVLGATNEKLFF. The CDR3 bases are TGTGCCAGCAGCCCCGTAGTCTTAGGGGCAACTAATGAAAAACTGTTTTTT.

V is TRBV5-1 and J is TRBJ2-1, with D possibly matching TRBD2 (6 bases). The CDR3 is 13 amino acids. The ends were cut back, 9 bases at V and 5 bases at J, with 15 bases in the middle. Germline V gives CDR1 SGHRS, CDR2 YFSETQ. The CDR3: CATTGLLDNEQFF. The CDR3 bases are TGCGCCACAACGGGACTGCTTGACAATGAGCAGTTCTTC.

The chain is built from TRBV30 and TRBJ1-6; D remains unclear. V lost 4 bases to trimming and J lost 10 bases, with 17 bases between them. CDR3 length equals 14 residues. CDR1 and CDR2 from the germline V gene are GTSNPN and SVGIG (reference sequence). Here the CDR3 reads CAWKPGSLNSPLHF. The CDR3 DNA reads TGTGCCTGGAAGCCAGGATCCTTGAACTCACCCCTCCACTTT.

This clone appeared a single time. The V call is TRBV6-5, the J call TRBJ2-7; 9 positions agree with TRBD1. V lost 2 bases and J lost 2; bases outside the gene matches: 4. CDR3 length equals 15 residues. Germline values: CDR1 MNHEY, CDR2 SVGAGI. The CDR3 protein is CASSYPDRGTYEQYF. The DNA of the CDR3 is TGTGCCAGCAGTTACCCGGACAGGGGAACCTACGAGCAGTACTTC.

The genes are TRBV7-9 and TRBJ1-3, with 9 bases that match TRBD1. The germline CDR1 and CDR2 sequences are SEHNR and FQNEAQ (reference sequence). The CDR3 spans 14 residues. V lost 6 bases, J lost 8 bases, and 8 bases stayed unmatched. CDR3 residues: CASSTGTGPDTIYF. The DNA of the CDR3 is TGTGCCAGCAGTACCGGGACAGGGCCGGACACCATATATTTT.

V and J are TRBV28 and TRBJ2-7, with D possibly TRBD1 on 5 matching bases. The length of the CDR3 is 12 residues. Per germline, CDR1 MDHEN and CDR2 SYDVKM. Trimming left V 2 bases short and J 6 bases short, with 8 bases between. CDR3 protein: CASSLQGREQYF. The CDR3 DNA is TGTGCCAGCAGTTTACAGGGTCGCGAGCAGTACTTC.

The V call is TRBV28, the J call TRBJ1-4; D call uncertain. The CDR3 totals 11 residues. V gave up 4 bases and J gave up 14 bases, with 11 bases separating them. Germline-derived CDR1 and CDR2 are MDHEN and SYDVKM. The CDR3 spells CASSSSVSLFF. The DNA of the CDR3 is TGTGCCAGCAGTTCGTCGGTTTCCCTGTTTTTT.

The V call is TRBV5-4, the J call TRBJ2-5; D remains ambiguous. From germline, CDR1 is SGHNT and CDR2 YYREEE (reference sequence). V lost 1 base, J lost 4 bases, and 2 bases lay in between. The CDR3 is made up of 11 amino acids. The CDR3 is CASSLRETQYF. In DNA, the CDR3 is TGTGCCAGCAGCTTGCGAGAGACCCAGTACTTC.

The J gene is TRBJ2-7, the V gene TRBV6-5; 8 bases are shared with TRBD1. CDR1 is MNHEY and CDR2 is SVGAGI in the germline V gene. The CDR3 loop spans 14 amino acids. V shed 4 bases, J shed 4 bases, and the junction held 6 bases outside the gene matches. CDR3 sequence reads: CASSLSRGRYEQYF. DNA of the CDR3: TGTGCCAGCAGTTTAAGCAGGGGGCGGTACGAGCAGTACTTC.

This clone was recorded a few times. The chain uses TRBV29-1 and TRBJ2-5; the match to TRBD2 covers 8 bases. CDR3 length: 12 residues. CDR1 is SQVTM, CDR2 ANQGSEA, per germline. The junction had 5 bases not matched to a gene; V was cut back by 7 bases and J by 4 bases. CDR3 protein: CSAGGGIETQYF. In nucleotides, the CDR3 is TGCAGCGCCGGGGGGGGAATAGAGACCCAGTACTTC.

This chain links TRBV28 with TRBJ2-7; maybe TRBD1 (6 bases). This CDR3 is 16 amino acids long. The V gene's germline CDR1 is MDHEN and CDR2 SYDVKM. Trimming removed 4 bases at V and 5 bases at J, with 21 bases between. In DNA, the CDR3 is TGTGCCAGCAGTTCGGCGTGGGGACACCTAAGGGACGAGCAGTACTTC. Protein sequence: CASSSAWGHLRDEQYF.

The chain links TRBV29-1 to TRBJ2-5, with D perhaps matching TRBD2 (7 bases). The CDR3 contains 16 residues. V shed 0 bases and J shed 2 bases, with 16 bases lying between them. From germline, CDR1 is SQVTM and CDR2 ANQGSEA. The DNA of the CDR3 is TGCAGCGTTGAAGATCGGGCGGGGGCCTATCAAGAGACCCAGTACTTC. Translating it yields CSVEDRAGAYQETQYF.

The gene calls are TRBV7-8 and TRBJ1-1; tentative D call: TRBD1 (5 bases). V was shortened by 3 bases and J by 4 bases, with 9 bases between the two germline ends. Germline assignment: CDR1 SGHVS and CDR2 FQNEAQ. CDR3 length: 13 amino acids. The chain's CDR3 is CASSFKGRTEAFF. DNA of the CDR3: TGTGCCAGCAGCTTCAAGGGGCGCACTGAAGCTTTCTTT.